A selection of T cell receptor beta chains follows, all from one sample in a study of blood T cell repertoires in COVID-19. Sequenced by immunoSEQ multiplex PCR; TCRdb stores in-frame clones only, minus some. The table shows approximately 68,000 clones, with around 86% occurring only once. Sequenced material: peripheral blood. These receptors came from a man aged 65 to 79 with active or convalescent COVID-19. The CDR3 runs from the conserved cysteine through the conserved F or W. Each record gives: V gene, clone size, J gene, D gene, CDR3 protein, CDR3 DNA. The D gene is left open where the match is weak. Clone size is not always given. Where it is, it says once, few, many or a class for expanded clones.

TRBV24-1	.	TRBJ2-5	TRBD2	CATSLAGGETQYF	TGTGCCACCAGTCTAGCGGGGGGAGAGACCCAGTACTTC
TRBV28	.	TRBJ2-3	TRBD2	CASTSGREDTQYF	TGTGCCAGCACCAGCGGGAGGGAAGATACGCAGTATTTT
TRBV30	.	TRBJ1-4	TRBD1	CAWRPGQAEKLFF	TGTGCCTGGAGGCCCGGACAGGCTGAAAAACTGTTTTTT
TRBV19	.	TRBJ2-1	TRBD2	CASSGTSGRPSSYNEQFF	TGTGCCAGTAGCGGGACTAGCGGGAGGCCCAGCTCCTACAATGAGCAGTTCTTC
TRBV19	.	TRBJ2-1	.	CASSISGVAEQFF	TGTGCCAGTAGTATTTCGGGAGTAGCGGAGCAGTTCTTC
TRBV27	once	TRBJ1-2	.	CASSPTFNYGYTF	TGTGCCAGCAGTCCGACATTTAACTATGGCTACACCTTC
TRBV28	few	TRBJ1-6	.	CASSLGGAGFSYNSPLHF	TGTGCCAGCAGTTTAGGAGGGGCAGGGTTCTCCTATAATTCACCCCTCCACTTT
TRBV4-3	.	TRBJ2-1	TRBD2	CASSLRTSGNNEQFF	TGCGCCAGCAGCCTACGGACTAGCGGAAACAATGAGCAGTTCTTC
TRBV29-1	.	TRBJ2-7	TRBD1	CSVEGPGTGAYEQYF	TGCAGCGTTGAAGGTCCGGGGACAGGGGCCTACGAGCAGTACTTC
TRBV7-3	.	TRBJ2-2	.	CASSFSADTGELFF	TGTGCCAGCAGCTTCAGTGCGGACACCGGGGAGCTGTTTTTT
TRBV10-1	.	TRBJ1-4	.	CAIEGRGFGEKLFF	TGCGCCATCGAAGGGAGGGGGTTTGGTGAAAAACTGTTTTTT
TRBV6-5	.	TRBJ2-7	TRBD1	CASGRTGGYYEQYF	TGTGCCAGCGGACGGACAGGGGGCTACTACGAGCAGTACTTC
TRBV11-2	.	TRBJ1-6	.	CASSLVSGNYSPLHF	TGTGCCAGCAGCTTAGTTTCCGGGAACTATAGTCCCCTCCACTTT
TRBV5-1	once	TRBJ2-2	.	CASSPAGNTGELFF	TGCGCCAGCAGTCCCGCAGGGAACACCGGGGAGCTGTTTTTT